A single sample is the source of the 20 T cell receptor beta chains below, sequenced in a study of response to subunit inactivated influenza vaccine. One entry per CDR3 protein, called by TCRdb with MiXCR from the RT-PCR reads. The table records 450,000 to 600,000 distinct CDR3 sequences, about 15% of them present only once. This sample comprised CD4+ T cells sorted from PBMCs, obtained around 25 months after vaccination. Receptors were obtained from a man between 50 and 69 years old who received an inactivated influenza vaccine.

This clonotype was found a few times. The chain joins TRBV18 to TRBJ2-7, with D maybe TRBD2 (6 bases). The CDR3 consists of 13 residues. Per the germline V gene, CDR1 is KGHSH and CDR2 is LQKENI. Trimming shortened V by 10 bases and J by 1 base, and 14 bases separated the two germline ends. The CDR3 DNA reads TGTGCCACCCATAGCGGAACATCCTACGAGCAGTACTTC. It translates to CATHSGTSYEQYF. The full variable domain, rest sourced from reference TRBV18 and TRBJ2-7, is NAGVMQNPRHLVRRRGQEARLRCSPMKGHSHVYWYRQLPEEGLKFMVYLQKENIIDESGMPKERFSAEFPKEGPSILRIQQVVRGDSAAYFCATHSGTSYEQYFGPGTRLTVT.

This chain uses TRBV11-2 with TRBJ2-3; D not resolved. CDR1 and CDR2 (germline): SGHAT, FQNNGV. Trimming took 3 bases from V and 0 from J, leaving 7 bases between them. This CDR3 contains 14 residues. In nucleotides, the CDR3 is TGTGCCAGCAGCTTTGCCCGTAGCACAGATACGCAGTATTTT. This translates into CASSFARSTDTQYF.

This rearrangement joins TRBV15 to TRBJ2-2; D perhaps matches TRBD2 (6 bases). From germline, CDR1 is LNHNV and CDR2 YYDKDF (reference sequence). This CDR3 has 17 amino acids. V lost 1 base and J lost 0, with 12 bases in between. The CDR3 DNA is TGTGCCACCAGCAGAGGGTACGGGGGATCGAACACCGGGGAGCTGTTTTTT. It codes for CATSRGYGGSNTGELFF.

This clonotype has only a few counts. This sequence joins TRBV5-1 and TRBJ1-2; D possibly corresponds to TRBD1 (6 bases). Germline CDR1 is SGHRS and CDR2 is YFSETQ. Between the trimmed V and J ends, which lost 4 bases and 2 bases, there was a span of 12 bases. This CDR3 comprises 14 residues. The CDR3 sequence: CASSPGQQNYGYTF. CDR3 nucleotide sequence: TGCGCCAGCAGCCCTGGACAGCAAAACTATGGCTACACCTTC.

In its sample, this clonotype was seen a few times. The chain couples TRBV4-3 to TRBJ1-3; D uncertain. Germline V lookup: CDR1 LGHNA, CDR2 YSLEER. The CDR3 spans 16 residues. Trimming removed 1 base from V and 4 bases from J, with 14 bases in between. CDR3 sequence reads: CASSQVLTGSGNTIYF. CDR3 DNA: TGCGCCAGCAGCCAAGTTTTGACGGGGTCGGGAAACACCATATATTTT.

This clonotype was found many times. This chain uses TRBV20-1 with TRBJ2-1, with D perhaps TRBD2 (5 bases). Germline V lookup: CDR1 DFQATT, CDR2 SNEGSKA (reference sequence). The CDR3 spans 13 residues. With 5 bases removed from V and 7 bases from J, the gap between germline ends came to 15 bases. The CDR3 reads CSAYGPGSNEQFF. The CDR3 DNA reads as TGCAGTGCTTACGGCCCGGGGAGTAATGAGCAGTTCTTC.

This clonotype was picked up a small number of times. V gene TRBV6-1 combines with J gene TRBJ2-5; TRBD2 is a possible D gene (7 bases). CDR1 MNHNS and CDR2 SASEGT come from the germline V gene. V lost 8 bases and J 5 bases, leaving 15 bases between the germline ends. CDR3 length: 13 residues. Here the CDR3 reads CASPKGGAETQYF. The CDR3 bases are TGTGCCAGCCCCAAGGGGGGGGCGGAGACCCAGTACTTC.

The chain carries TRBV7-9 and TRBJ2-1; D may be TRBD1 (5 bases). This CDR3 has 14 residues. Trimming removed 5 bases at V and 2 bases at J, with 10 bases between. The germline V gene encodes CDR1 SEHNR and CDR2 FQNEAQ (reference sequence). The CDR3 region has the DNA TGTGCCAGCAGCAGGGGCGCTACCTACAATGAGCAGTTCTTC. As protein: CASSRGATYNEQFF.

The table lists this clonotype with many counts. The chain links TRBV29-1 to TRBJ2-3, with 8 positions matching TRBD2. The CDR3 spans 14 residues. CDR1 and CDR2 (germline): SQVTM, ANQGSEA. The trim removed 6 bases at V and 2 bases at J, leaving 7 bases unmatched. Here the CDR3 DNA reads TGCAGCGTCGCAGCGGGAGATATCACAGATACGCAGTATTTT. Protein sequence: CSVAAGDITDTQYF.

This clonotype was detected ten times or more. The V call is TRBV11-2, the J call TRBJ2-1; 8 nucleotides match TRBD2. CDR1 is SGHAT and CDR2 is FQNNGV in the germline V gene. The CDR3 is 15 amino acids. V dropped 5 bases and J dropped 3; count of bases not matched to a gene: 6. CDR3 bases: TGTGCCAGCAGCAAAGCGGGAGAGTTCTACAATGAGCAGTTCTTC. Translating it yields CASSKAGEFYNEQFF.

This clonotype came up a few times. The chain recombines TRBV7-2 with TRBJ1-1, with D possibly being TRBD1 (6 bases). The germline gives CDR1 SGHTA, CDR2 FQGNSA. V was shortened by 0 bases and J by 0 bases, with 11 bases between the two germline ends. This CDR3 is 16 amino acids long. The CDR3 sequence: CASSLAGGQMNTEAFF. CDR3 nucleotides: TGTGCCAGCAGCTTAGCCGGTGGACAGATGAACACTGAAGCTTTCTTT.

There are many counts of this clonotype. The chain couples TRBV12-3 or TRBV12-4 to TRBJ1-5; no definite D call. Trimming pared 3 bases from V and 3 bases from J, leaving 3 bases between. The CDR3 is made up of 12 amino acids. The CDR3 loop reads CASSFLNQPQHF. The DNA for the CDR3 is TGTGCCAGCAGTTTTCTCAATCAGCCCCAGCATTTT.

The V gene is TRBV3-1, the J gene TRBJ2-7; TRBD1 matches at 8 bases. V trimming: 5 bases; J trimming: 5 bases; junction bases outside the gene matches: 5. In germline, CDR1 is LGHDT, CDR2 YNNKEL (reference sequence). This CDR3 has 13 amino acids. Here the CDR3 DNA reads TGTGCCAGCAGCTCCGGGACAGGTAACGAGCAGTACTTC. This codes for CASSSGTGNEQYF.

This rearrangement joins TRBV7-2 to TRBJ1-1, with TRBD1 matching 11 bases. The CDR3 has 15 residues. The J segment lost 4 bases and the V segment lost 7 bases, leaving 8 bases of the junction unmatched. CDR1 and CDR2 from the germline V gene are SGHTA and FQGNSA. CDR3 sequence (DNA): TGTGCCAGCACCTTCCTAGGGACAGGGGGCACTGAAGCTTTCTTT. This sequence encodes CASTFLGTGGTEAFF.

This sequence joins TRBV10-3 and TRBJ2-4; 8 nucleotides align to TRBD1. The CDR3 totals 15 residues. Germline values: CDR1 ENHRY, CDR2 SYGVKD. Trimming at V came to 4 bases and at J to 8 bases, leaving 10 bases not matched to a gene. The DNA of the CDR3 is TGTGCCATCAGTGCCAAAACAGGACAGGGTGACATTCAGTACTTC. This codes for CAISAKTGQGDIQYF.

This clonotype came up many times. The chain joins TRBV5-5 to TRBJ2-5; D may match TRBD1 or TRBD2 (6 bases each). Germline V lookup: CDR1 SGHKS, CDR2 YYEKEE (reference sequence). V lost 3 bases and J lost 4, with 19 bases in between. This CDR3 is built from 16 residues. CDR3 bases: TGTGCCAGCAGCTACGATACAGGGAGGTGGGGAGAGACCCAGTACTTC. Its protein is CASSYDTGRWGETQYF.

The CDR3 DNA reads as TGCAGTGCTAGCCAACTAGCGGGAGGCGATAGGGGGACCCAGTACTTC. Amino acids: CSASQLAGGDRGTQYF. This chain uses TRBV20-1 with TRBJ2-5; 12 bases align to TRBD2. The CDR3 contains 16 residues. Per germline, CDR1 DFQATT and CDR2 SNEGSKA (reference sequence). The trim removed 3 bases at V and 7 bases at J, leaving 12 bases unmatched.

The chain uses TRBV7-2 and TRBJ2-3; D not resolved. Per the germline V gene, CDR1 is SGHTA and CDR2 is FQGNSA. CDR3 size: 14 residues. With 4 bases removed from V and 5 bases from J, the gap between germline ends came to 13 bases. The chain's CDR3 is CASSSFGWQDTQYF. As DNA, the CDR3 is TGTGCCAGCAGCTCCTTTGGGTGGCAAGATACGCAGTATTTT.

This clonotype was seen a few times. The chain links TRBV2 to TRBJ1-5; weak D call: TRBD1 (5 bases). This CDR3 region has 15 residues. V lost 6 bases and J lost 1, with 13 bases in between. CDR1 is SNHLY and CDR2 is FYNNEI in the germline V gene. CDR3 region: CASRQDIRSNQPQHF. Here the CDR3 DNA reads TGTGCCAGCAGACAGGACATTCGAAGCAATCAGCCCCAGCATTTT.

The table lists this clonotype with a few counts. V is TRBV5-1 and J is TRBJ2-3; 8 bases match TRBD2. Germline V gene data show CDR1 as SGHRS and CDR2 as YFSETQ. There are 13 residues in the CDR3. The V and J ends lost 4 bases and 5 bases, in that order; junction bases with no gene match: 3. CDR3 in amino acids: CASSLTSVDTQYF. The DNA for the CDR3 is TGCGCCAGCAGCCTGACTAGCGTAGATACGCAGTATTTT.